Described below is a single TCR beta chain sequence and its context. Its cognate antigen is unknown. Germline V lookup: CDR1 MDHEN, CDR2 SYDVKM. This CDR3 spans 13 amino acids. The V gene lost 6 bases and the J gene lost 10 bases, with 16 bases spanning the gap. The protocol was immunoSEQ multiplex PCR, while the TCRdb copy is restricted to in-frame clones and leaves out a portion. The sample holds around 50,000 clones; more than 75% are singletons and the top ten take about 2.6%. This sample is drawn from a study of PD-L1 blockade in urothelial cancer. Study as a whole: Researchers found blood samples held a median of roughly 140,000 T cells.

Study-wide results and limits: Clonality of blood TCR below the median before treatment predicted better survival. Durable benefit was linked to greater 3-week expansion of tumor-associated blood clones.

Time point described: peripheral blood 6 weeks after treatment start. Locally advanced or metastatic urothelial carcinoma affected the patients. The chain couples TRBV28 to TRBJ2-1, with a tentative D call TRBD1 (6 bases). The input for sequencing was PBMCs, taken around atezolizumab (anti-PD-L1) treatment. The TCR sequence derives from a man in his sixties with urothelial cancer. The CDR3 reads CASSGTRIGEQFF. CDR3 DNA sequence: TGTGCCAGCAGCGGGACACGTATAGGGGAGCAGTTCTTC. The entire variable domain, with the rest obtained from reference TRBV28 and TRBJ2-1, is as follows: DVKVTQSSRYLVKRTGEKVFLECVQDMDHENMFWYRQDPGLGLRLIYFSYDVKMKEKGDIPEGYSVSREKKERFSLILESASTNQTSMYLCASSGTRIGEQFFGPGTRLTVL.